A selection of T cell receptor beta chains follows, all from one sample in a study of low-dose radiotherapy and immunotherapy resistance in tumors. Via MiXCR, TCRdb re-called the reads, giving one row per CDR3 protein. The sample comprises 39,000 or so distinct CDR3 sequences, less than 25% of which are singletons, and roughly 9.4% rests with the top ten. Material: PBMCs, obtained after low-dose radiotherapy plus immunotherapy. These TCRs come from a female donor with ovarian cancer. CDR3s include the opening cysteine and the closing phenylalanine or tryptophan. The D gene is left open where the match is weak. Expanded clones get a size class; other rows say once, few or many, or leave the size out.

size: many; D: -; J: TRBJ2-5; V: TRBV18; CDR3: CASSPGIRETQYF; DNA: TGTGCCAGCTCACCAGGGATACGGGAGACCCAGTACTTC
size: many; D: -; J: TRBJ2-7; V: TRBV7-9; CDR3: CASSLGRYEQYF; DNA: TGTGCCAGCAGCCTCGGGCGCTACGAGCAGTACTTC
size: -; D: TRBD1; J: TRBJ1-5; V: TRBV28; CDR3: CASSGTGWQPQHF; DNA: TGTGCCAGCAGTGGGACAGGGTGGCAGCCCCAGCATTTT
size: many; D: -; J: TRBJ2-1; V: TRBV2; CDR3: CASSRTRTGNEQFF; DNA: TGTGCCAGCAGCCGGACTCGCACGGGAAATGAGCAGTTCTTC
size: few; D: -; J: TRBJ2-1; V: TRBV4-1; CDR3: CASSPLVLRGNLDEQFF; DNA: TGCGCCAGCAGCCCCCTCGTGCTCAGGGGAAACTTGGATGAGCAGTTCTTC
size: many; D: TRBD2; J: TRBJ2-3; V: TRBV18; CDR3: CASSPLAAGGTDTQYF; DNA: TGTGCCAGCTCACCTCTAGCGGCAGGCGGCACAGATACGCAGTATTTT
size: many; D: -; J: TRBJ1-2; V: TRBV6-6; CDR3: CASSSGSGYTF; DNA: TGTGCCAGCAGTTCAGGGTCTGGCTACACCTTC
size: many; D: -; J: TRBJ2-2; V: TRBV6-2/TRBV6-3; CDR3: CASRPLGNTGELFF; DNA: TGTGCCAGCAGGCCCCTTGGGAACACCGGGGAGCTGTTTTTT
size: many; D: -; J: TRBJ2-2; V: TRBV19; CDR3: CASSPHTGELFF; DNA: TGTGCCAGTAGCCCTCACACCGGGGAGCTGTTTTTT
size: many; D: TRBD1; J: TRBJ1-2; V: TRBV5-6; CDR3: CASSSWDRDYGYTF; DNA: TGTGCCAGCAGCTCATGGGACAGAGACTATGGCTACACCTTC
size: once; D: TRBD1; J: TRBJ2-3; V: TRBV9; CDR3: CASSRGGQGRTDTQYF; DNA: TGTGCCAGCAGCCGTGGGGGACAGGGCCGGACAGATACGCAGTATTTT
size: many; D: -; J: TRBJ1-5; V: TRBV20-1; CDR3: CSARDPGGVNQPQHF; DNA: TGCAGTGCTAGAGATCCCGGGGGCGTCAATCAGCCCCAGCATTTT
size: many; D: TRBD1; J: TRBJ1-2; V: TRBV12-3/TRBV12-4; CDR3: CASSSGQGIYGYTF; DNA: TGTGCCAGCAGTTCGGGACAGGGTATCTATGGCTACACCTTC
size: many; D: -; J: TRBJ1-6; V: TRBV20-1; CDR3: CSASPGFDLNSPLHF; DNA: TGCAGTGCTAGCCCCGGGTTTGATCTTAATTCACCCCTCCACTTT
size: many; D: TRBD1; J: TRBJ1-1; V: TRBV28; CDR3: CASPPTGAGYMWTEAFF; DNA: TGTGCCAGCCCCCCTACAGGGGCGGGGTATATGTGGACTGAAGCTTTCTTT
size: many; D: -; J: TRBJ1-5; V: TRBV7-8; CDR3: CASSLGRFSNQPQHF; DNA: TGTGCCAGCAGCTTAGGGCGGTTTAGCAATCAGCCCCAGCATTTT
size: many; D: TRBD2; J: TRBJ2-7; V: TRBV4-1; CDR3: CASSQARTSGNIDEQYF; DNA: TGCGCCAGCAGCCAAGCCAGGACTAGCGGGAATATCGACGAGCAGTACTTC
size: many; D: -; J: TRBJ2-2; V: TRBV20-1; CDR3: CSASGGANTGELFF; DNA: TGCAGTGCTAGTGGCGGGGCGAACACCGGGGAGCTGTTTTTT
size: many; D: -; J: TRBJ2-3; V: TRBV19; CDR3: CASNPGAYTDTQYF; DNA: TGTGCCAGTAATCCCGGGGCTTACACAGATACGCAGTATTTT
size: few; D: -; J: TRBJ2-5; V: TRBV11-1; CDR3: CASSRDIMGTQYF; DNA: TGTGCCAGCAGCAGGGACATAATGGGGACCCAGTACTTC
size: few; D: -; J: TRBJ1-5; V: TRBV5-1; CDR3: CASSLQGDQPQHF; DNA: TGCGCCAGCAGCTTACAGGGAGATCAGCCCCAGCATTTT
size: many; D: TRBD2; J: TRBJ2-1; V: TRBV7-6; CDR3: CASSSPGGLGNEQFF; DNA: TGTGCCAGCAGCTCCCCCGGGGGACTAGGGAATGAGCAGTTCTTC
size: many; D: -; J: TRBJ2-1; V: TRBV9; CDR3: CASSVESFNNEQFF; DNA: TGTGCCAGCAGCGTAGAGAGCTTTAACAATGAGCAGTTCTTC
size: many; D: TRBD2; J: TRBJ2-3; V: TRBV7-9; CDR3: CASSFWRQLAGTDTQYF; DNA: TGTGCCAGCAGCTTTTGGCGTCAACTAGCGGGTACAGATACGCAGTATTTT
size: -; D: TRBD1; J: TRBJ1-2; V: TRBV3-1; CDR3: CASSQGGQGVINYGYTF; DNA: TGTGCCAGCAGCCAAGGGGGACAGGGTGTTATCAACTATGGCTACACCTTC
size: few; D: -; J: TRBJ1-2; V: TRBV28; CDR3: CASSRGQIRYGYTF; DNA: TGTGCCAGCAGCCGGGGCCAGATCCGGTATGGCTACACCTTC
size: many; D: TRBD1; J: TRBJ2-7; V: TRBV9; CDR3: CASSPRQGLHEQYF; DNA: TGTGCCAGCAGCCCCCGACAGGGTCTGCACGAGCAGTACTTC
size: many; D: -; J: TRBJ2-7; V: TRBV20-1; CDR3: CSARAGYDYEQYF; DNA: TGCAGTGCTAGAGCTGGCTACGACTACGAGCAGTACTTC
size: -; D: TRBD2; J: TRBJ2-1; V: TRBV5-4; CDR3: CASSLVSGGDNEQFF; DNA: TGTGCCAGCAGCTTGGTTAGCGGGGGGGACAATGAGCAGTTCTTC
size: many; D: -; J: TRBJ2-7; V: TRBV7-9; CDR3: CASIPAGASEQYF; DNA: TGTGCCAGCATTCCCGCGGGGGCGAGCGAGCAGTACTTC
size: many; D: -; J: TRBJ2-2; V: TRBV27; CDR3: CASSPLGVPRELFF; DNA: TGTGCCAGCAGCCCCCTTGGTGTGCCGAGGGAGCTGTTTTTT
size: many; D: TRBD1; J: TRBJ2-7; V: TRBV4-1; CDR3: CASSSGQGAPEQYF; DNA: TGCGCCAGCAGCAGCGGACAGGGGGCGCCCGAGCAGTACTTC
size: many; D: TRBD1; J: TRBJ2-6; V: TRBV25-1; CDR3: CASSEQGAGANVLTF; DNA: TGTGCCAGCAGTGAACAGGGGGCTGGGGCCAACGTCCTGACTTTC
size: many; D: -; J: TRBJ2-2; V: TRBV6-5; CDR3: CASRPSLPGELFF; DNA: TGTGCCAGCAGACCGTCGCTCCCCGGGGAGCTGTTTTTT
size: many; D: -; J: TRBJ2-6; V: TRBV28; CDR3: CASTIDRPSGANVLTF; DNA: TGTGCCAGCACCATAGACAGACCCTCTGGGGCCAACGTCCTGACTTTC
size: -; D: -; J: TRBJ2-1; V: TRBV28; CDR3: CASVAVPYNEQFF; DNA: TGTGCCAGTGTAGCTGTACCTTACAATGAGCAGTTCTTC
size: many; D: -; J: TRBJ2-6; V: TRBV6-5; CDR3: CAVGAGAYVLTF; DNA: TGTGCCGTCGGAGCTGGGGCCTACGTCCTGACTTTC
size: once; D: -; J: TRBJ2-1; V: TRBV12-3/TRBV12-4; CDR3: CASSTEGTTLYNEQFF; DNA: TGTGCCAGCAGTACCGAAGGCACGACCCTTTACAATGAGCAGTTCTTC
size: many; D: -; J: TRBJ2-1; V: TRBV14; CDR3: CASSQGGIYNEQFF; DNA: TGTGCCAGCAGCCAAGGGGGGATTTACAATGAGCAGTTCTTC
size: medium-sized; D: -; J: TRBJ2-5; V: TRBV5-4; CDR3: CASSLADETQYF; DNA: TGTGCCAGCAGCTTGGCCGATGAGACCCAGTACTTC
size: few; D: -; J: TRBJ2-3; V: TRBV5-1; CDR3: CASSSGREDTQYF; DNA: TGCGCCAGCAGCTCGGGTAGGGAAGATACGCAGTATTTT
size: -; D: TRBD1; J: TRBJ2-7; V: TRBV28; CDR3: CASSLDRGGEQYF; DNA: TGTGCCAGCAGTCTGGACAGGGGAGGGGAGCAGTACTTC
size: many; D: TRBD2; J: TRBJ2-7; V: TRBV3-1; CDR3: CASSHLRGTSGRAQYF; DNA: TGTGCCAGCAGCCACTTGCGGGGAACTAGCGGGAGGGCGCAGTACTTC
size: many; D: TRBD2; J: TRBJ2-1; V: TRBV12-3/TRBV12-4; CDR3: CASSRDGGGSGNEQFF; DNA: TGTGCCAGCAGCCGTGACGGGGGGGGATCGGGGAATGAGCAGTTCTTC
size: -; D: TRBD1; J: TRBJ2-1; V: TRBV28; CDR3: CAGEDRVRVTVDEQFF; DNA: TGTGCCGGAGAAGACAGGGTTCGGGTAACGGTTGATGAGCAGTTCTTC
size: many; D: -; J: TRBJ2-7; V: TRBV20-1; CDR3: CSAELPGLTYEQYF; DNA: TGCAGTGCCGAATTACCGGGCCTTACCTACGAGCAGTACTTC
size: many; D: -; J: TRBJ2-3; V: TRBV12-3/TRBV12-4; CDR3: CASSFPRGADTGDTQYF; DNA: TGTGCCAGCAGTTTTCCCCGGGGGGCAGACACGGGAGATACGCAGTATTTT
size: many; D: -; J: TRBJ2-7; V: TRBV5-1; CDR3: CASSLESGSKEQYF; DNA: TGCGCCAGCAGCTTGGAATCGGGTTCGAAGGAGCAGTACTTC